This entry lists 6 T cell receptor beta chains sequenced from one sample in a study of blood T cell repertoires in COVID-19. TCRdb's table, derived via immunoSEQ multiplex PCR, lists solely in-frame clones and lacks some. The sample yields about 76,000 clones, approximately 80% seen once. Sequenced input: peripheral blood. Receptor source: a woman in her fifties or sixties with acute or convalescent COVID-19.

For the CDR3, the DNA is TGTGCCAGCAGCCGCGGAGGTCGGAACACCATATATTTT. Its translation is CASSRGGRNTIYF. The chain joins TRBV3-1 (or the pseudogene TRBV3-2) to TRBJ1-3; no clear D gene. V lost 4 bases to trimming and J lost 7 bases, with 11 bases between them. Per the germline V gene, CDR1 is LGHDT and CDR2 is YNNKEL (reference sequence). The CDR3 runs to 13 residues.

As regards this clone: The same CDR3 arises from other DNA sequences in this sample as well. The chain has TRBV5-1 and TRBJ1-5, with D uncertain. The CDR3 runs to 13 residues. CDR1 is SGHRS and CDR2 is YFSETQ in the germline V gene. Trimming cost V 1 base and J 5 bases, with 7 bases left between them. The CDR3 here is CASSLSRDQPQHF. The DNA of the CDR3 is TGCGCCAGCAGCTTGAGCCGTGATCAGCCCCAGCATTTT.

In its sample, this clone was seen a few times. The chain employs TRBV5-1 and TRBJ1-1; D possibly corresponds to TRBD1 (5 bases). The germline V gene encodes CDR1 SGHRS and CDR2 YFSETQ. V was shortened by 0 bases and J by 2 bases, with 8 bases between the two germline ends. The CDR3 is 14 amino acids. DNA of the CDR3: TGCGCCAGCAGCTTGGAGACAGCCAACACTGAAGCTTTCTTT. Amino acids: CASSLETANTEAFF.

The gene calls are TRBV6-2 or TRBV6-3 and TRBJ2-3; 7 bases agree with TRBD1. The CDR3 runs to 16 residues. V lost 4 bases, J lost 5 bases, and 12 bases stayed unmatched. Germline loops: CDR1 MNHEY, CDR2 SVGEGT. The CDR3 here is CASSFTGVRVGDTQYF. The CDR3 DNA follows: TGTGCCAGCAGTTTTACAGGGGTTAGGGTTGGAGATACGCAGTATTTT.

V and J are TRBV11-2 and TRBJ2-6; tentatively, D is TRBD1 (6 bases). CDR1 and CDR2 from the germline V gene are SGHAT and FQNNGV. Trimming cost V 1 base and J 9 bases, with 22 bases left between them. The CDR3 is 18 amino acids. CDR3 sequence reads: CASSLAPGARSHFNVLTF. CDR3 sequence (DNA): TGTGCCAGCAGCTTAGCCCCAGGGGCGCGTTCCCATTTCAACGTCCTGACTTTC.

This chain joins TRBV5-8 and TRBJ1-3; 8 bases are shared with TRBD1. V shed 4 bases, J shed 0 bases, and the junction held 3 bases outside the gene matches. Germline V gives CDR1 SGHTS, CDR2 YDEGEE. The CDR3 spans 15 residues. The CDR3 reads CASSIGTGSGNTIYF. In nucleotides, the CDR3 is TGTGCCAGCAGCATCGGGACAGGCTCTGGAAACACCATATATTTT.